This record looks at one T cell receptor beta chain sequence and its context. The sample originates from a study of blood T cell repertoires in COVID-19. Looking at the study overall: Nucleic acid was either cDNA or gDNA, and it came from T cells, B-cell-depleted T cells, or PBMCs.

This CDR3 is 12 amino acids long. Participant age was roughly 18 to 100 years, and participants resided in around 24 US areas. Authors' methods: Reference gene primers were amplified, and this amplification served to estimate nucleated cell counts. Generated by immunoSEQ multiplex PCR, the TCRdb table keeps only in-frame clones and is missing some. The DNA was the basis for D and trimming; V, J and clone size are from that table. Of more than 200,000 clones listed, 65% to 90% were seen once; the top ten hold approximately 1.6%. The gene calls are TRBV21-1 and TRBJ2-7; the listed D gene, TRBD1, was not tested against the DNA. TRBV21-1 is marked as a pseudogene. This TCR was sampled from a middle-aged man who had recovered from COVID-19. The material sequenced was PBMCs or T cells enriched from blood (not recorded which). The CDR3 region is CASRDRGYEQYF. CDR3 nucleotides: TGTGCCAGCAGGGACAGGGGTTACGAGCAGTACTTC.